The 2 T cell receptor beta chains below come from one sample, sequenced in a study of shared clonotypes between healthy human individuals. CD45RO-negative CD8 cells positively selected for CCR7 made up the naive population, which excluded terminally differentiated effector memory CD45RA+ cells. Only in-frame clones appear in the TCRdb table, and some are missing; sequencing was by immunoSEQ multiplex PCR. The repertoire includes about 2,200,000 clones, about 92% of them detected once, and roughly 1.7% sits in the top ten. Sequenced input: naive CD8+ T cells from PBMCs. The source of these receptors is a man aged 18 to 30 in good health. Some clones in this sample may be carry-over from other donors' samples.

In this sample, this clone turned up once. J is TRBJ2-7 and V is TRBV9, with 13 bases that match TRBD2. The germline V gene has CDR1 SGDLS and CDR2 YYNGEE. This CDR3 contains 18 residues. The junction had 9 bases not matched to a gene; V was cut back by 0 bases and J by 3 bases. The CDR3 DNA follows: TGTGCCAGCAGCGTAGGATCACTAGCGGGAGGGCCCGGCTACGAGCAGTACTTC. Its translation: CASSVGSLAGGPGYEQYF.

The rearrangement joins TRBV4-3 to TRBJ2-4, with D possibly TRBD2 on 5 matching bases. This CDR3 is 18 amino acids long. Germline values: CDR1 LGHNA, CDR2 YSLEER. V dropped 0 bases and J dropped 1 base, with 16 bases sitting between them. The CDR3 bases are TGCGCCAGCAGCCAAGAGAAGACGAGCGGAGAGGCCAAAAACATTCAGTACTTC. It codes for CASSQEKTSGEAKNIQYF.